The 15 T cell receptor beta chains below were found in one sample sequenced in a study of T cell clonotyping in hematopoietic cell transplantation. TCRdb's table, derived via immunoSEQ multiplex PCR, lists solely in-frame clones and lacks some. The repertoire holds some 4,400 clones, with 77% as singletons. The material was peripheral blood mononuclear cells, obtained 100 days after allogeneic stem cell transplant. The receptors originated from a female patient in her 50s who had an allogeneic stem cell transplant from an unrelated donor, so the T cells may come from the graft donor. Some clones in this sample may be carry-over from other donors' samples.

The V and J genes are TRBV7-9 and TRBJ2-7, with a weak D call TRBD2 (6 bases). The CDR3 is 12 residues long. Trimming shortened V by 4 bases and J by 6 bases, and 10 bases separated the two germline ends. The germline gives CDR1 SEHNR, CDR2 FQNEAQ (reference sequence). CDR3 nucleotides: TGTGCCAGCAGCTACACAGCGGGCGAGCAGTACTTC. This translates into CASSYTAGEQYF.

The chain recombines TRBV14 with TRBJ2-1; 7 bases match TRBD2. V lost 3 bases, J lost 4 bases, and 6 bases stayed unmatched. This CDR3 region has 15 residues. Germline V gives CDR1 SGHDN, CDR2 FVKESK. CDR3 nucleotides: TGTGCCAGCAGCCATCCAGACGGGGGGTACAATGAGCAGTTCTTC. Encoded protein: CASSHPDGGYNEQFF.

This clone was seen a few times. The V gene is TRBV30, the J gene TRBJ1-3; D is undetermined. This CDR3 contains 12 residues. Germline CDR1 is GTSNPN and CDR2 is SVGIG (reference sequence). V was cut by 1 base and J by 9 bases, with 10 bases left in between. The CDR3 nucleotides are TGTGCCTGGAGTGGGCGTGGGGTCACCATATATTTT. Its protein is CAWSGRGVTIYF.

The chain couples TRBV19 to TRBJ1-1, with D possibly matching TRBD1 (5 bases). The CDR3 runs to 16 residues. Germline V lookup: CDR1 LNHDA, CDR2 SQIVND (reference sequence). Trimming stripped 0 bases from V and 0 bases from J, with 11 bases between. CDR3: CASSIDIGTMNTEAFF. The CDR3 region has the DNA TGTGCCAGTAGTATAGATATCGGGACGATGAACACTGAAGCTTTCTTT. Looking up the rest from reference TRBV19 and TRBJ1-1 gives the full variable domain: DGGITQSPKYLFRKEGQNVTLSCEQNLNHDAMYWYRQDPGQGLRLIYYSQIVNDFQKGDIAEGYSVSREKKESFPLTVTSAQKNPTAFYLCASSIDIGTMNTEAFFGQGTRLTVV.

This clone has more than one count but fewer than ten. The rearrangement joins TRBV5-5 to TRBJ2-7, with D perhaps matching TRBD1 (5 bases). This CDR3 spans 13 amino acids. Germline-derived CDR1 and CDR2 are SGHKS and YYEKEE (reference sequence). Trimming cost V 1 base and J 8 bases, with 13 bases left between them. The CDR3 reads CASSLPGKEQQYF. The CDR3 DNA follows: TGTGCCAGCAGCTTGCCAGGGAAAGAGCAGCAGTACTTC.

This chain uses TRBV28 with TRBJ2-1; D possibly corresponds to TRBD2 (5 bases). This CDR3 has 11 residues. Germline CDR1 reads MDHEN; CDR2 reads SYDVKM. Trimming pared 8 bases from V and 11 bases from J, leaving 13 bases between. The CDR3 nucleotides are TGTGCCAGCCCACGGGAAGGACAGCAGTTCTTC. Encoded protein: CASPREGQQFF.

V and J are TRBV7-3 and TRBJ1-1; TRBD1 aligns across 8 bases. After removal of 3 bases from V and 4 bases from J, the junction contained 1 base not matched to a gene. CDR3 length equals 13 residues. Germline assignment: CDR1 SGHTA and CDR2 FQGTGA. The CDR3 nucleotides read TGTGCCAGCAGCTTTGGACAGGGCACTGAAGCTTTCTTT. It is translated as CASSFGQGTEAFF.

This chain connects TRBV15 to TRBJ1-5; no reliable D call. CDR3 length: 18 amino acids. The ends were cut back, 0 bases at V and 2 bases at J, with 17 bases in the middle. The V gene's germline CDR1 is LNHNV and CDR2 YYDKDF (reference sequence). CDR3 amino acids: CATSRDYREEVGNQPQHF. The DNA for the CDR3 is TGTGCCACCAGCAGAGATTATAGGGAGGAAGTCGGCAATCAGCCCCAGCATTTT.

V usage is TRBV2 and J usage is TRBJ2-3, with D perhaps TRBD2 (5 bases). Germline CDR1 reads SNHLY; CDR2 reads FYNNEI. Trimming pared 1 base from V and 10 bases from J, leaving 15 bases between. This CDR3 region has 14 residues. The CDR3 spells CASSEGQERVAQYF. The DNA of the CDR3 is TGTGCCAGCAGTGAAGGGCAGGAGAGGGTGGCGCAGTATTTT.

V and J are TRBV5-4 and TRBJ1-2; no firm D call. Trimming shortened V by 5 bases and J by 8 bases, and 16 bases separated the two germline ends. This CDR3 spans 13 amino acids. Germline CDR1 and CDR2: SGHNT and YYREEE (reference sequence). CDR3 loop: CASRDDGMQGYTF. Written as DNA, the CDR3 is TGTGCCAGCAGGGACGACGGGATGCAGGGCTACACCTTC.

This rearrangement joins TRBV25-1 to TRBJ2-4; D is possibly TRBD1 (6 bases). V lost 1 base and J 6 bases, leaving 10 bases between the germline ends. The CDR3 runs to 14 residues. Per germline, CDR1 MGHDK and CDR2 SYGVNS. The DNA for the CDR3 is TGTGCCAGCAGTGAATCTGGCAGGGGAAACATTCAGTACTTC. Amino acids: CASSESGRGNIQYF.

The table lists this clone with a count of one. CDR3 DNA sequence: TGCAGTGCTAGCTTGGGCAGGGAAGCTTTCTTT. It yields the protein CSASLGREAFF. The rearrangement uses TRBV20-1 and TRBJ1-1, with D uncertain. CDR1 and CDR2 from the germline V gene are DFQATT and SNEGSKA (reference sequence). CDR3 size: 11 residues. The V end lost 3 bases, the J end lost 8 bases, and 10 bases lay between the germline ends.

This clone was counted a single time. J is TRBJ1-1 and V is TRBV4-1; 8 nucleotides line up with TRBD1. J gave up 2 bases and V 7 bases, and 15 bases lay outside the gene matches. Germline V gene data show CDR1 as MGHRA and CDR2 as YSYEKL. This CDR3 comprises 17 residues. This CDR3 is CASNPLGAGGPNTEAFF. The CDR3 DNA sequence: TGCGCCAGCAACCCACTCGGGGCAGGGGGCCCAAACACTGAAGCTTTCTTT.

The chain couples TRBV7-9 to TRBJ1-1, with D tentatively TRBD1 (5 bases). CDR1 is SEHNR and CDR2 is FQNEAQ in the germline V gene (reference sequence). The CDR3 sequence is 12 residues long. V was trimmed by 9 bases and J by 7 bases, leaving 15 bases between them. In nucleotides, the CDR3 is TGTGCCAGTCACTCAGGGATTTTTGAAGCTTTCTTT. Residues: CASHSGIFEAFF.

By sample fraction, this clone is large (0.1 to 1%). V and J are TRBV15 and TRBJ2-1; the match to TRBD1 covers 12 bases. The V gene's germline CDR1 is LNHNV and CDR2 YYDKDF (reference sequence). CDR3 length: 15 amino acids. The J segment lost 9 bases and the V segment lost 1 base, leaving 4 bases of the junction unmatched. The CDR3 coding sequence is TGTGCCACCAGCAGAGTGGGACAGGGGGCTGGTGAGCAGTTCTTC. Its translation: CATSRVGQGAGEQFF. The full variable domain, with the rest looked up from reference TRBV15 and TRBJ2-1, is DAMVIQNPRYQVTQFGKPVTLSCSQTLNHNVMYWYQQKSSQAPKLLFHYYDKDFNNEADTPDNFQSRRPNTSFCFLDIRSPGLGDTAMYLCATSRVGQGAGEQFFGPGTRLTVL.